This TCR beta chain came from a study of blood T cells in healthy people across ages. Notes on the study in general: Not knowing donor CMV status may have confounded expanded clonotype changes. While age rose, TCR beta diversity per million T cells dropped in a roughly linear way. Strong correlation linked observed beta diversity and percent naive T cells.

This clonotype was counted many times. Its antigen remains unidentified. It was with a sample-barcoded 5' primer and a J-beta primer mix that a second PCR of about 6 to 11 cycles was run. TCRdb reprocessed the 5' RACE reads via MiXCR and lists one record per CDR3 protein. Among roughly 860,000 distinct CDR3 sequences listed, approximately 59% were seen once. Total RNA, at least 5 micrograms per sample, was extracted from PBMCs. Germline lookup yields CDR1 SGDLS and CDR2 YYNGEE. J was trimmed by 0 bases and V by 3 bases; bases with no gene match: 7. The CDR3 sequence is 16 residues long. What was sequenced was blood. The TCR was taken from a man aged 30-40 years in good health. This chain connects TRBV9 to TRBJ2-7, with 9 positions matching TRBD1. The CDR3 DNA reads TGTGCCAGCAGCGGGGAAGGGACAGGGAGCTCCTACGAGCAGTACTTC. Protein product: CASSGEGTGSSYEQYF.